This is a list of T cell receptor beta chains from one sample in a study of blood T cell repertoires in COVID-19. Some clones are missing from TCRdb's copy, which holds only in-frame ones; the method was immunoSEQ multiplex PCR. The sample contains 130,000 or so clones, roughly 89% of which appear only once. Sample: peripheral blood. The source of these receptors is a man aged 50 or older with active or convalescent COVID-19. Both conserved end residues are part of each CDR3. The D gene is left open where the match is weak. The listing skips clone size in some rows; elsewhere it reads once, few, many or a size class.

clone size	V gene	D gene	J gene	CDR3 DNA	CDR3 protein
-	TRBV3-1/TRBV3-2	TRBD2	TRBJ2-5	TGTGCCAGCAGCCAAGATCTGGGGGGGGAGACCCAGTACTTC	CASSQDLGGETQYF
once	TRBV19	-	TRBJ2-2	TGTGCCAGTAGCCCCTTATTGGCCCTTGGCGGGGAGCTGTTTTTT	CASSPLLALGGELFF
-	TRBV4-1	TRBD2	TRBJ2-3	TGCGCCAGCAGCCAAGCCCCGGGGACTAGCGGGACAGATACGCAGTATTTT	CASSQAPGTSGTDTQYF
-	TRBV24-1	TRBD1	TRBJ2-7	TGTGCCACCAGTGATTTATCGGGTACAGGGGGCTTGAGGGACTACGAGCAGTACTTC	CATSDLSGTGGLRDYEQYF
-	TRBV29-1	TRBD2	TRBJ2-1	TGCAGTGGACGCGCGGGGGGGTATGGTGAGCAGTTCTTC	CSGRAGGYGEQFF
-	TRBV5-1	TRBD2	TRBJ2-2	TGCGCCAGCAGCTTACGACCGACTAGCGGGGGAAACACCGGGGAGCTGTTTTTT	CASSLRPTSGGNTGELFF
-	TRBV5-1	-	TRBJ1-3	TGCGCCAGCAGCTTGTTCTTCAGCGGGGACCACTCTGGAAACACCATATATTTT	CASSLFFSGDHSGNTIYF
-	TRBV29-1	-	TRBJ2-7	TGCAGCGTTGGCCGACAGGCCAGCTCCTACGAGCAGTACTTC	CSVGRQASSYEQYF
-	TRBV2	-	TRBJ2-7	TGTGCCAGCAGTGAATTGCGGGGAACCCACGAGCAGTACTTC	CASSELRGTHEQYF
-	TRBV6-5	TRBD1	TRBJ1-3	TGTGCCAGCATTTTCGGACAGGGGAACGGAAACACCATATATTTT	CASIFGQGNGNTIYF
-	TRBV10-3	-	TRBJ2-6	TGTGCCATCAGCGGGACACCCCGCTCTGGGGCCAACGTCCTGACTTTC	CAISGTPRSGANVLTF
few	TRBV6-8	TRBD1	TRBJ1-3	TGTGCCGGGGGCCCGCGACAGGGCATTTACTCTGGAAACACCATATATTTT	CAGGPRQGIYSGNTIYF
-	TRBV4-1	-	TRBJ1-3	TGCGCCAGCAGCCAAGAACACAGGAACTTAGGAAACACCATATATTTT	CASSQEHRNLGNTIYF
-	TRBV12-3/TRBV12-4	-	TRBJ2-3	TGTGCCAGCACCCTGGAGGGTACGCAGTATTTT	CASTLEGTQYF
once	TRBV27	TRBD2	TRBJ2-1	TGTGCCAGCAGCTCTAGCGGATCTTCCTACAATGAGCAGTTCTTC	CASSSSGSSYNEQFF
-	TRBV19	-	TRBJ2-4	TGTGCCAGTAGTATTCGGAGGCCCGGGGGAAACATTCAGTACTTC	CASSIRRPGGNIQYF
once	TRBV29-1	TRBD1	TRBJ1-1	TGCAGCGTGGAGAAGGACAGGGGGCTAACTGAAGCTTTCTTT	CSVEKDRGLTEAFF
-	TRBV12-5	TRBD1	TRBJ1-5	TGTGCTAGTGGTTCTGGACAGGGCGGTCAGCCCCAGCATTTT	CASGSGQGGQPQHF
-	TRBV4-3	TRBD1	TRBJ1-4	TGCGCCAGCAGCCAAGATACAGGGGGTGAAAAACTGTTTTTT	CASSQDTGGEKLFF
-	TRBV5-4	-	TRBJ2-7	TGTGCCAGCAGCTTGGTGACGACCGTAGGCGGCGAGCAGTACTTC	CASSLVTTVGGEQYF
-	TRBV4-1	-	TRBJ1-4	TGCGCCAGCAGCCAAGATACCAGGGGTTATGAAAAACTGTTTTTT	CASSQDTRGYEKLFF
-	TRBV15	-	TRBJ1-1	TGTGCCACCAGCAGACCAAGGTCGGACAGCCCGGCTTTCTTT	CATSRPRSDSPAFF
-	TRBV5-1	-	TRBJ2-2	TGCGCCAGCAGCTTGGCATCGACGGGAGTAAGCACCGGGGAGCTGTTTTTT	CASSLASTGVSTGELFF
-	TRBV29-1	-	TRBJ1-2	TGCAGCGTTGAGCAAGTGGGGGGAGCTGGCTACACCTTC	CSVEQVGGAGYTF
-	TRBV2	-	TRBJ1-6	TGTGCCAGCACGGCCGCAGGGAGGTATGGGAATTCACCCCTCCACTTT	CASTAAGRYGNSPLHF
-	TRBV7-8	TRBD2	TRBJ2-1	TGTGCCAGCAGCTTAGCGGGAGCGGGGGCCTCGGGTGAGCAGTTCTTC	CASSLAGAGASGEQFF
-	TRBV5-1	-	TRBJ2-7	TGCGCCAGCAGCTTAGGGCAGGGCCCTTTTGAGCAGTACTTC	CASSLGQGPFEQYF
-	TRBV28	TRBD1	TRBJ2-7	TGTGCCAGCAGACCCTCCACAGGGGAATTAGGCTACGAGCAGTACTTC	CASRPSTGELGYEQYF
once	TRBV30	-	TRBJ1-1	TGTGCCTGGAGTGGGCAGGGTTATAGTAGAGCTTTCTTT	CAWSGQGYSRAFF
-	TRBV25-1	TRBD1	TRBJ2-1	TGTGCCAGCAGTGGTAAAATGGGACAGGGAGGGTGGTACAATGAGCAGTTCTTC	CASSGKMGQGGWYNEQFF
-	TRBV10-3	TRBD2	TRBJ2-3	TGTGCCATCACGGCTAGCGGGGGTATGACAGATACGCAGTATTTT	CAITASGGMTDTQYF
-	TRBV19	TRBD1	TRBJ2-7	TGTGCCAGTAGTAGGGACAGGGACCACGAGCAGTACTTC	CASSRDRDHEQYF
-	TRBV5-4	TRBD1	TRBJ2-1	TGTGCCAGCAGCGACACGGGACAGGGGGCCCATGAGCAGTTCTTC	CASSDTGQGAHEQFF
once	TRBV7-2	TRBD1	TRBJ2-3	TGTGCCAGCAGCAGATTCACAGGGGGAGAAACAGATACGCAGTATTTT	CASSRFTGGETDTQYF
-	TRBV7-8	TRBD2	TRBJ2-5	TGTGCCAGCAGCTTAGGTAGCGGGGGGGCAGAGACCCAGTACTTC	CASSLGSGGAETQYF
-	TRBV24-1	TRBD1	TRBJ1-5	TGTGCCACCAGTGACCCGCGACAGGGGGCAGCTCAGCCCCAGCATTTT	CATSDPRQGAAQPQHF
-	TRBV28	-	TRBJ1-4	TGTGCCAGCAGACAAACTAATGAAAAACTGTTTTTT	CASRQTNEKLFF
-	TRBV5-1	-	TRBJ2-1	TGCGCCAGCAGCTTGGTTGGGACATACAATGAGCAGTTCTTC	CASSLVGTYNEQFF
-	TRBV5-6	TRBD1	TRBJ2-5	TGTGCCAGCAGCCAGACAGGGGGCGGTGAGACCCAGTACTTC	CASSQTGGGETQYF
-	TRBV14	-	TRBJ1-4	TGTGCCAGCTCTGTAGCGACAACTAATGAAAAACTGTTTTTT	CASSVATTNEKLFF
-	TRBV7-2	TRBD2	TRBJ2-3	TGTGCCAGCAGCTTTGGGACTAGCGGCACAGATACGCAGTATTTT	CASSFGTSGTDTQYF